Below, 6 T cell receptor beta chains from the same sample are listed, as sequenced in a study of blood T cell repertoires in COVID-19. The table came from immunoSEQ multiplex PCR; TCRdb's copy has only in-frame clones and leaves some out. The sample holds tens of thousands of clones; roughly 72% are singletons and the top ten take 15%. The sample taken for sequencing was peripheral blood. The receptors here all came from a man aged 55 to 70 with COVID-19, enrolled during active disease.

The V and J genes are TRBV7-3 and TRBJ2-7, with TRBD1 matching over 8 bases. J lost 2 bases, V lost 4 bases, and 4 bases had no gene match. CDR3 length: 14 amino acids. Germline assignment: CDR1 SGHTA and CDR2 FQGTGA. The CDR3, as DNA: TGTGCCAGCAGCTCCGGACAGGGCGCCTACGAGCAGTACTTC. This sequence encodes CASSSGQGAYEQYF.

This clone was seen a handful of times. The chain is built from TRBV27 and TRBJ1-2, with 8 bases fitting TRBD1. Germline V CDR1 and CDR2: MNHEY, SMNVEV (reference sequence). V dropped 5 bases and J dropped 4; count of bases not matched to a gene: 6. CDR3 length: 14 amino acids. For the CDR3, the DNA is TGTGCCAGCAGTCGGACAGGGCGAATCTATGGCTACACCTTC. This translates into CASSRTGRIYGYTF.

The V and J genes are TRBV2 and TRBJ1-5; 9 bases match TRBD1. With V trimmed by 6 bases and J by 2 bases, 2 bases remained unmatched. CDR1 and CDR2 from the germline V gene are SNHLY and FYNNEI. CDR3 length: 14 amino acids. The DNA for the CDR3 is TGTGCCAGCAGGGGGGACAGGGGCAATCAGCCCCAGCATTTT. Amino acid sequence: CASRGDRGNQPQHF.

This clone was observed a handful of times. The chain is built from TRBV18 and TRBJ2-2; 13 bases map to TRBD2. The CDR3 totals 14 residues. J lost 5 bases, V lost 6 bases, and 0 bases had no gene match. Germline CDR1 KGHSH, CDR2 LQKENI. DNA of the CDR3: TGTGCCAGCTCGGGACTAGCGGGAACCGGGGAGCTGTTTTTT. Its translation: CASSGLAGTGELFF.

The chain combines TRBV9 with TRBJ2-5; 10 bases are a match to TRBD2. In germline, CDR1 is SGDLS, CDR2 YYNGEE. The CDR3 has 14 amino acids. The V and J ends lost 2 bases and 2 bases, in that order; junction bases with no gene match: 0. CDR3 in amino acids: CASSVTSGQETQYF. CDR3 in DNA: TGTGCCAGCAGCGTGACTAGCGGGCAAGAGACCCAGTACTTC.

The chain couples TRBV5-1 to TRBJ1-1, with 9 bases identical to TRBD1. The CDR3 is 13 residues long. The germline V gene encodes CDR1 SGHRS and CDR2 YFSETQ. V lost 0 bases to trimming and J lost 8 bases; unmatched junction nucleotides: 2. CDR3 region: CASSLEGTGEAFF. CDR3 sequence (DNA): TGCGCCAGCAGCTTGGAAGGGACAGGGGAAGCTTTCTTT. The variable domain in full, completed from reference TRBV5-1 and TRBJ1-1, reads KAGVTQTPRYLIKTRGQQVTLSCSPISGHRSVSWYQQTPGQGLQFLFEYFSETQRNKGNFPGRFSGRQFSNSRSEMNVSTLELGDSALYLCASSLEGTGEAFFGQGTRLTVV.